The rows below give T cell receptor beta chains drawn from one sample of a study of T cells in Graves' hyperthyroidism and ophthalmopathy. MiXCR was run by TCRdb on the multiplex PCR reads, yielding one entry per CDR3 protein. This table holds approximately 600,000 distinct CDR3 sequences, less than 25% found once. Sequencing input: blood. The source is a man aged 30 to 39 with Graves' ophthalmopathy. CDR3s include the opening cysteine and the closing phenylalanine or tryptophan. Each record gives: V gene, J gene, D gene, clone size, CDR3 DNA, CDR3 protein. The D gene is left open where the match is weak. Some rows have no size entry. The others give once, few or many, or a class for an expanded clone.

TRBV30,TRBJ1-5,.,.,TGTGCCTGGAGCGAAGACAGGTACAATCAGCCCCAGCATTTT,CAWSEDRYNQPQHF
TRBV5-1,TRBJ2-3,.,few,TGCGCCAGTGTCGACCGGTCCCTTACAGATACGCAGTATTTT,CASVDRSLTDTQYF
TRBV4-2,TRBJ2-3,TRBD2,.,TGTGCCAGCAGCCAGGCGACTAGCGGGAACACAGATACGCAGTATTTT,CASSQATSGNTDTQYF
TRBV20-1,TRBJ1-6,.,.,TGCAGTGCTAGAGATGAACAGATGAGCTCCTATAATTCACCCCTCCACTTT,CSARDEQMSSYNSPLHF
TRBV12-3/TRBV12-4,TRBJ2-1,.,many,TGTGCCAGCAGTTTTACAACCAATGATCAGTTCTTC,CASSFTTNDQFF
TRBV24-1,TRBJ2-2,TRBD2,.,TGTGCCACCAGTGGCAGCGGGAGCGGAGGGGAGCTGTTTTTT,CATSGSGSGGELFF
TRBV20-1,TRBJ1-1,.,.,TGCAGTGCTGCACAGGGGAACACTGAAGCTTTCTTT,CSAAQGNTEAFF
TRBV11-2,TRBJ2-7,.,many,TGTGCCAGCAGCTTAGGGTGGACAAGTGGTAACGAGCAGTACTTC,CASSLGWTSGNEQYF
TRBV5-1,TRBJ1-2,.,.,TGCGCCAGCAACCCAAGCGGGGGAGAAGGCTACACCTTC,CASNPSGGEGYTF
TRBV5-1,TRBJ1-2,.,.,TGCGCCAGCAGCTTGGCCGTCCTCTATGGCTACACCTTC,CASSLAVLYGYTF
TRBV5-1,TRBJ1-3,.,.,TGCGCCAGCAGCTTGGGGGACGCTCTCTCTGGAAACACCATATATTTT,CASSLGDALSGNTIYF
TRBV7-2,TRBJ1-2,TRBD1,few,TGTGCCAGCAGCTCGGGGACAGGGCCTTCCTATGGCTACACCTTC,CASSSGTGPSYGYTF
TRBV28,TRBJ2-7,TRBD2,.,TGTGCCAGCAGTACCCCAGGACTAGCGGGAGAATACGAGCAGTACTTC,CASSTPGLAGEYEQYF
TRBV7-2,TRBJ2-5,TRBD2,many,TGTGCCAGCAGCTTCCTAGGACTAGCGGGACGGGAGACCCAGTACTTC,CASSFLGLAGRETQYF
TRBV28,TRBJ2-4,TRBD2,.,TGTGCCAGCAGTTTCCCTCGGGGGGGCCCCTCCAAAAACATTCAGTACTTC,CASSFPRGGPSKNIQYF
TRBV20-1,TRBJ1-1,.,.,TGCAGTACAACCGGGACAAGAGGCACTGAAGCTTTCTTT,CSTTGTRGTEAFF
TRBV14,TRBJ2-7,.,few,TGTGCCAGCAGCCACCGGGGTTCGGGGGACGAGCAGTACTTC,CASSHRGSGDEQYF
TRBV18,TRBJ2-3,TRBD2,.,TGTGCCAGCTCACCGACCGGGAGGGCAGATACGCAGTATTTT,CASSPTGRADTQYF
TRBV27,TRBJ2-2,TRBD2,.,TGTGCCAGCAGTTCAGGGACTAGCGGGAGACGTACCGGGGAGCTGTTTTTT,CASSSGTSGRRTGELFF
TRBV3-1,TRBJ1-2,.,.,TGTGCCAGCAGCCAAGATCGCCGGGACCTCTACACCTTC,CASSQDRRDLYTF
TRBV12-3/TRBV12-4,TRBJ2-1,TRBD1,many,TGTGCCAGCAGTTCCCGACAGGGCTACTACAATGAGCAGTTCTTC,CASSSRQGYYNEQFF
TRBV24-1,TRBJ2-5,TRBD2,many,TGTGCCACCAGTGATCCCAGCGAGCTAGCGGGAGCGGAGACCCAGTACTTC,CATSDPSELAGAETQYF
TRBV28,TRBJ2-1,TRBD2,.,TGTGCCAGCAGTTTTGAGGCGGGAGGAAGTTCCTACAATGAGCAGTTCTTC,CASSFEAGGSSYNEQFF
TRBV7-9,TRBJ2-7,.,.,TGTGCCAGCAGCGGTTGGGTGGGGGGAGCCTACGAGCAGTACTTC,CASSGWVGGAYEQYF
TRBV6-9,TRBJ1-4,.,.,TGTGCCAGCAGTTCGACAGGAAATATACCTAATGAAAAACTGTTTTTT,CASSSTGNIPNEKLFF
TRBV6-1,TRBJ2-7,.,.,TGTGCCAGCGACTCGGACGGGTACGAGCAGTACTTC,CASDSDGYEQYF
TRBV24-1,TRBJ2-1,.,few,TGTGCCACCAGCCCCGACAGGTTAAACAATGAGCAGTTCTTC,CATSPDRLNNEQFF
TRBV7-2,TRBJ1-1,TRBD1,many,TGTGCCAGTGGTTGGGACAGGGGCACTGAAGCTTTCTTT,CASGWDRGTEAFF
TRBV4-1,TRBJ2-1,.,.,TGCGCCAGCAGCGCAGGGTTTTCATACAATGAGCAGTTCTTC,CASSAGFSYNEQFF
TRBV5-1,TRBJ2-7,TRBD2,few,TGCGCCAGCAGCTTGATTAGCCTAGCGGATAGTCCATCTCAAGAGCAGTACTTC,CASSLISLADSPSQEQYF
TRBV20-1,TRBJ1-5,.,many,TGCAGTGCTAGAGAAGTACTCAATCAGCCCCAGCATTTT,CSAREVLNQPQHF
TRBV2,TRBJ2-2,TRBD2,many,TGTGCCAGCAGTGAAACCGGGTTAGCGGGGAACACCGGGGAGCTGTTTTTT,CASSETGLAGNTGELFF
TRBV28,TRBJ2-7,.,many,TGTGCCAGCACCGTCAGGGTTACGGGCTACTACGAGCAGTACTTC,CASTVRVTGYYEQYF
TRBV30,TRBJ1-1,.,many,TGTGCCTGGAGTGTCCAGAAGAACACTGAAGCTTTCTTT,CAWSVQKNTEAFF
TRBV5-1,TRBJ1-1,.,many,TGCGCCAGCAGCTTGAAAGGCCTAATGAACACTGAAGCTTTCTTT,CASSLKGLMNTEAFF
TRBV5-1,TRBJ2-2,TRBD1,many,TGCGCCAGCAGCCTGGGCCAGACAGGGCCCGGGGAGCTGTTTTTT,CASSLGQTGPGELFF
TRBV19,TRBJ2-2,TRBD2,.,TGTGCCAGTAGTATCTATAGCGGGACCTACACCGGGGAGCTGTTTTTT,CASSIYSGTYTGELFF
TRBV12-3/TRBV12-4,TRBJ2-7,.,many,TGTGCCAGCACTCCCTTCGGGGCCCACTACGAGCAGTACTTC,CASTPFGAHYEQYF
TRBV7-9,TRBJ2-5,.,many,TGTGCCAGCAGCTTAGGGACACACCAAGAGACCCAGTACTTC,CASSLGTHQETQYF
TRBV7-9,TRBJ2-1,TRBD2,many,TGCGCCAGCAGCCCTAGCGGGAATGAGCAGTTCTTC,CASSPSGNEQFF
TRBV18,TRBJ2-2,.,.,TGTGCCAGCTCACCTCCCGCTGGACGGGGCGGGGAGCTGTTTTTT,CASSPPAGRGGELFF